Presented here are 25 T cell receptor beta chains from one specimen sequenced in a study of OX40 agonist ivuxolimab in advanced cancers. Produced via immunoSEQ multiplex PCR; TCRdb's table is partial and in-frame only. The table records more than 25,000 clones, 80% to 95% of them present only once. Material: CD4+ or CD8+ T cells sorted from blood, obtained in a trial of the OX40 agonist ivuxolimab. Receptors originate from an adult with an advanced solid tumor such as melanoma, head and neck, liver or kidney cancer.

This chain uses TRBV27 with TRBJ1-2; D gene ambiguous. Deletions cut 6 bases from V and 3 bases from J, with 11 bases between. The CDR3 is made up of 13 amino acids. Germline CDR1 MNHEY, CDR2 SMNVEV (reference sequence). The CDR3: CASRVGIDYGYTF. The CDR3 coding sequence is TGTGCCAGCAGAGTGGGGATCGACTATGGCTACACCTTC.

This clone appeared a few times. The chain carries TRBV10-3 and TRBJ1-1; TRBD1 agrees at 7 bases. V dropped 0 bases and J dropped 7; count of bases not matched to a gene: 2. CDR1 is ENHRY, CDR2 SYGVKD, per germline. The CDR3 covers 13 residues. The CDR3: CAISESTGLEAFF. The CDR3 bases are TGTGCCATCAGTGAGTCGACAGGGCTTGAAGCTTTCTTT.

The J gene is TRBJ1-5, the V gene TRBV11-2, with D unresolved. CDR3 length: 13 amino acids. V shed 1 base and J shed 5 bases, with 6 bases lying between them. Germline CDR1 SGHAT, CDR2 FQNNGV. CDR3: CASSLGRDQPQHF. CDR3 coding DNA: TGTGCCAGCAGCTTAGGCCGGGATCAGCCCCAGCATTTT.

This clone was recorded only once. The chain is built from TRBV2 and TRBJ1-2, with D possibly matching TRBD1 (5 bases). From germline, CDR1 is SNHLY and CDR2 FYNNEI. V was pared by 4 bases and J by 4 bases, with 10 bases between. This CDR3 has 13 amino acids. The chain's CDR3 is CASSVGGIYGYTF. The CDR3 DNA is TGTGCCAGCAGTGTTGGGGGGATCTATGGCTACACCTTC. Full variable domain (missing parts from reference TRBV2 and TRBJ1-2): EPEVTQTPSHQVTQMGQEVILRCVPISNHLYFYWYRQILGQKVEFLVSFYNNEISEKSEIFDDQFSVERPDGSNFTLKIRSTKLEDSAMYFCASSVGGIYGYTFGSGTRLTVV.

The gene calls are TRBV15 and TRBJ1-2; D is ambiguous. V lost 1 base, J lost 3 bases, and 12 bases lay in between. The CDR3 spans 15 residues. Germline V gene lookup returns CDR1 LNHNV and CDR2 YYDKDF (reference sequence). The DNA of the CDR3 is TGTGCCACCAGCAGAGTGGTAAAAGGGTACTATGGCTACACCTTC. Its protein product is CATSRVVKGYYGYTF.

The rearrangement links TRBV9 to TRBJ2-3; D tentatively fits TRBD1 or TRBD2 (5 bases each). The CDR3 totals 15 residues. The V gene lost 5 bases and the J gene lost 6 bases, with 19 bases spanning the gap. The germline V gene has CDR1 SGDLS and CDR2 YYNGEE. This CDR3 reads CASRMGETATDTQYF. The CDR3 bases are TGTGCCAGCAGAATGGGGGAGACCGCGACGGATACGCAGTATTTT. Full variable domain (rest looked up from reference TRBV9 and TRBJ2-3): DSGVTQTPKHLITATGQRVTLRCSPRSGDLSVYWYQQSLDQGLQFLIQYYNGEERAKGNILERFSAQQFPDLHSELNLSSLELGDSALYFCASRMGETATDTQYFGPGTRLTVL.

The chain is built from TRBV7-2 and TRBJ2-5, with 14 positions matching TRBD2. The CDR3 has 16 residues. The germline V gene has CDR1 SGHTA and CDR2 FQGNSA. J lost 1 base, V lost 7 bases, and 5 bases had no gene match. CDR3 coding DNA: TGTGCCAGCACCCGGGGACTAGCGGGAGCCCAAGAGACCCAGTACTTC. Translating it yields CASTRGLAGAQETQYF.

This clone was observed once. The rearrangement uses TRBV21-1 and TRBJ2-7; no DNA check was done on the table's D call, TRBD1. TRBV21-1 is reported as a pseudogene. This CDR3 is built from 15 residues. The CDR3 protein is CASSIWGPLYYEQYF. CDR3 nucleotide sequence: TGTGCCAGCAGCATCTGGGGGCCCCTTTACTACGAGCAGTACTTC.

This chain connects TRBV10-2 to TRBJ1-4; 9 bases match TRBD1. V trimming: 7 bases; J trimming: 7 bases; junction bases outside the gene matches: 4. The germline gives CDR1 WSHSY, CDR2 SAAADI. The length of the CDR3 is 13 residues. The CDR3 DNA sequence: TGCGCCAGCATAGCGGGACAGGGTGAAAAACTGTTTTTT. This sequence encodes CASIAGQGEKLFF.

This sequence joins TRBV27 and TRBJ1-5; D gene uncertain. Trimming shortened V by 2 bases and J by 7 bases, and 12 bases separated the two germline ends. The germline V gene encodes CDR1 MNHEY and CDR2 SMNVEV (reference sequence). The CDR3 is made up of 14 amino acids. DNA for the CDR3: TGTGCCAGCAGTTTAAGGGCTGGGGTCCAGCCCCAGCATTTT. Amino acid sequence: CASSLRAGVQPQHF.

This chain links TRBV7-9 with TRBJ2-1, with a weak D call TRBD2 (5 bases). The CDR3 is 14 amino acids. Germline CDR1 and CDR2: SEHNR and FQNEAQ (reference sequence). Deletions cut 5 bases from V and 7 bases from J, with 15 bases between. CDR3 sequence (DNA): TGTGCCAGCAGCCCCCCTCCCACGGGGAATGAGCAGTTCTTC. As protein: CASSPPPTGNEQFF.

For this clone: A junction boundary mismatches the germline segment, possibly from a read error. This chain joins TRBV19 and TRBJ2-3; 11 bases map to TRBD2. The CDR3 is 14 residues long. Germline V lookup: CDR1 LNHDA, CDR2 SQIVND (reference sequence). This CDR3 reads CASRIAGGLDTQYF. The CDR3 coding sequence is TGTGCCAGTAGAATAGCGGGGGGGCTGGATACGCAGTATTTT.

This clone came up once. J is TRBJ1-5 and V is TRBV10-2; D gene uncertain. V gave up 6 bases and J gave up 0 bases, with 6 bases separating them. Per germline, CDR1 WSHSY and CDR2 SAAADI. CDR3 size: 13 residues. The CDR3 spells CASSTYSNQPQHF. The CDR3 DNA is TGCGCCAGCAGCACTTATAGCAATCAGCCCCAGCATTTT.

The chain couples TRBV11-2 to TRBJ1-3, with D maybe TRBD1 (6 bases). This CDR3 is 15 amino acids long. With 5 bases removed from V and 1 base from J, the gap between germline ends came to 12 bases. Germline CDR1 reads SGHAT; CDR2 reads FQNNGV. This CDR3 is CASSVTGYSGNTIYF. The CDR3 DNA follows: TGTGCCAGCAGCGTGACAGGTTATTCTGGAAACACCATATATTTT. The full variable domain, with the rest looked up from reference TRBV11-2 and TRBJ1-3, is EAGVAQSPRYKIIEKRQSVAFWCNPISGHATLYWYQQILGQGPKLLIQFQNNGVVDDSQLPKDRFSAERLKGVDSTLKIQPAKLEDSAVYLCASSVTGYSGNTIYFGEGSWLTVV.

The chain couples TRBV29-1 to TRBJ2-3; 12 bases are a match to TRBD2. The CDR3 is 13 amino acids. CDR1 and CDR2 from the germline V gene are SQVTM and ANQGSEA. V trimming: 6 bases; J trimming: 5 bases; junction bases outside the gene matches: 3. The CDR3 sequence: CSVSSGRVDTQYF. DNA for the CDR3: TGCAGCGTATCTAGCGGGAGGGTAGATACGCAGTATTTT.

The rearrangement uses TRBV6-1 and TRBJ2-1; TRBD2 might be the D (6 bases). CDR1 and CDR2 (germline): MNHNS, SASEGT. Trimming shortened V by 3 bases and J by 9 bases, and 6 bases separated the two germline ends. There are 11 residues in the CDR3. The CDR3 reads CASSDGGEQFF. For the CDR3, the DNA is TGTGCCAGCAGTGACGGGGGTGAGCAGTTCTTC.

The gene calls are TRBV7-9 and TRBJ1-2, with 7 nucleotides matching TRBD1. Germline CDR1 reads SEHNR; CDR2 reads FQNEAQ (reference sequence). With V trimmed by 5 bases and J by 6 bases, 15 bases remained unmatched. The CDR3 loop spans 16 amino acids. The CDR3 reads CASSRSDRQESDGYTF. The CDR3 nucleotides are TGTGCCAGCAGCAGATCGGACAGGCAAGAATCGGATGGCTACACCTTC. The full variable domain, rest sourced from reference TRBV7-9 and TRBJ1-2, is DTGVSQNPRHKITKRGQNVTFRCDPISEHNRLYWYRQTLGQGPEFLTYFQNEAQLEKSRLLSDRFSAERPKGSFSTLEIQRTEQGDSAMYLCASSRSDRQESDGYTFGSGTRLTVV.

This clone has a single count. This sequence joins TRBV19 and TRBJ1-2; no clear D. The V gene's germline CDR1 is LNHDA and CDR2 SQIVND (reference sequence). V was shortened by 3 bases and J by 5 bases, with 10 bases between the two germline ends. CDR3 size: 13 residues. The CDR3 loop is CASSIGEGYGYTF. CDR3 nucleotides: TGTGCCAGTAGTATTGGGGAGGGTTATGGCTACACCTTC. Together with reference TRBV19 and TRBJ1-2, the CDR3 gives the full variable domain: DGGITQSPKYLFRKEGQNVTLSCEQNLNHDAMYWYRQDPGQGLRLIYYSQIVNDFQKGDIAEGYSVSREKKESFPLTVTSAQKNPTAFYLCASSIGEGYGYTFGSGTRLTVV.

The chain has TRBV27 and TRBJ1-1; D is perhaps TRBD1 (6 bases). The CDR3 loop spans 16 amino acids. Deletions cut 7 bases from V and 7 bases from J, with 25 bases between. The germline gives CDR1 MNHEY, CDR2 SMNVEV (reference sequence). CDR3 protein: CASIPGSTTGPYEAFF. CDR3 in DNA: TGTGCCAGCATCCCGGGGTCGACGACAGGACCCTATGAAGCTTTCTTT.

This chain uses TRBV9 with TRBJ1-3; 7 positions match TRBD1. CDR3 length equals 19 residues. V was pared by 0 bases and J by 5 bases, with 17 bases of the junction left unmatched. CDR1 and CDR2 (germline): SGDLS, YYNGEE. CDR3 sequence: CASSVGGGQDFGVRNTIYF. The CDR3 DNA reads TGTGCCAGCAGCGTAGGCGGAGGACAGGATTTTGGGGTGCGAAACACCATATATTTT.

V gene TRBV27 combines with J gene TRBJ1-1; D might be TRBD1 (6 bases). Trimming cost V 3 bases and J 1 base, with 6 bases left between them. Germline V gene lookup returns CDR1 MNHEY and CDR2 SMNVEV (reference sequence). CDR3 length equals 13 residues. The chain's CDR3 is CASSLTGNTEAFF. DNA of the CDR3: TGTGCCAGCAGTTTGACAGGGAACACTGAAGCTTTCTTT.

The chain couples TRBV7-9 to TRBJ2-2; 7 nucleotides agree with TRBD1. The CDR3 contains 14 residues. J lost 7 bases, V lost 7 bases, and 9 bases had no gene match. CDR1 SEHNR and CDR2 FQNEAQ come from the germline V gene (reference sequence). CDR3 loop: CASKDRASVGELFF. CDR3 bases: TGTGCCAGCAAAGACAGGGCGAGTGTCGGGGAGCTGTTTTTT.

This clone was detected only a few times. This chain connects TRBV29-1 to TRBJ2-3; 7 bases match TRBD2. Germline assignment: CDR1 SQVTM and CDR2 ANQGSEA. There are 19 residues in the CDR3. With V trimmed by 4 bases and J by 1 base, 20 bases remained unmatched. The CDR3 DNA reads as TGCAGCGTTGTATCTGTTTTGGGTACTGGGAGGGAAGGCACAGATACGCAGTATTTT. It is translated as CSVVSVLGTGREGTDTQYF.

This chain connects TRBV19 to TRBJ2-7; D is undetermined. CDR1 and CDR2 from the germline V gene are LNHDA and SQIVND (reference sequence). The CDR3 sequence is 15 residues long. The V and J ends lost 5 bases and 2 bases respectively, with 16 bases between them. The CDR3 loop reads CASSLTPDITYEQYF. The CDR3 DNA reads TGTGCCAGTAGTCTCACACCTGACATTACCTACGAGCAGTACTTC.

This chain joins TRBV6-6 and TRBJ1-5; no reliable D call. Germline CDR1 reads MNHNY; CDR2 reads SVGAGI (reference sequence). With 0 bases removed from V and 4 bases from J, the gap between germline ends came to 7 bases. The CDR3 contains 14 residues. CDR3 DNA: TGTGCCAGCAGTTACTCGACCGTAAATCAGCCCCAGCATTTT. Translated: CASSYSTVNQPQHF.